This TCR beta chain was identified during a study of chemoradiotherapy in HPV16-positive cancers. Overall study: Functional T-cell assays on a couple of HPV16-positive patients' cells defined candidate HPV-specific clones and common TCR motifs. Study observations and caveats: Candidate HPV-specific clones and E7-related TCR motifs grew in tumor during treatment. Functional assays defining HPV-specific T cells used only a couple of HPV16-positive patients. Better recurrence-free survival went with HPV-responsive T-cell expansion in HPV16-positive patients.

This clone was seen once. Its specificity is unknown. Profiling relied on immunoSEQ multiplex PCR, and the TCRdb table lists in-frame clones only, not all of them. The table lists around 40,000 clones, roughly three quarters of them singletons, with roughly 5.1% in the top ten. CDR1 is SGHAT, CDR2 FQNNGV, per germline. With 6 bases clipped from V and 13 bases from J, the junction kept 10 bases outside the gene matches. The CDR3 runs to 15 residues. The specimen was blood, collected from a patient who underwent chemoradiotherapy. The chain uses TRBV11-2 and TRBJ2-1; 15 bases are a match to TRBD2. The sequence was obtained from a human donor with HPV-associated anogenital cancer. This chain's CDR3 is CASSPGTSGGQGQFF. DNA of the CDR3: TGTGCCAGCAGTCCCGGGACTAGCGGGGGGCAAGGACAGTTCTTC.